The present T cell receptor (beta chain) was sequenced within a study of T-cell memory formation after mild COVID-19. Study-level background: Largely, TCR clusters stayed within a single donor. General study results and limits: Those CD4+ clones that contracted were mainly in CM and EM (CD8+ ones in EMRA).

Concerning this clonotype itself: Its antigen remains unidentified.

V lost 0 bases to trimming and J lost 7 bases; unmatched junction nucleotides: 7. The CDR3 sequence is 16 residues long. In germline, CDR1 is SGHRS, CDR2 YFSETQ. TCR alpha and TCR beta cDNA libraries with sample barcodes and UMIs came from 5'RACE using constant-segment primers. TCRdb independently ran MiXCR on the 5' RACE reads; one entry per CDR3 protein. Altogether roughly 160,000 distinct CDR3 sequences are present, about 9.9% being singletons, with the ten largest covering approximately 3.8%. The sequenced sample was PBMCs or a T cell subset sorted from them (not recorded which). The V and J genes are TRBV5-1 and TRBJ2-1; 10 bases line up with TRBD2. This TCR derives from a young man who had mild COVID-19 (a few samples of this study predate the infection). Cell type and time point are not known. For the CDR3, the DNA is TGCGCCAGCAGCTTGGAGGGACTAGCGTCAGTAAATGAGCAGTTCTTC. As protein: CASSLEGLASVNEQFF.